This T cell receptor beta chain was identified in a study of shared clonotypes between healthy human individuals. CD45RA+ naive and CD45RA-negative memory subsets were separated from CD4+ cells. This table comes from immunoSEQ multiplex PCR, and its TCRdb copy is limited to in-frame clones, with some not included. The data contain 2 million to 2.5 million clones, 85% to 95% of them seen just once; the ten biggest clones take up approximately 0.4%. The V gene's germline CDR1 is SGHRS and CDR2 YFSETQ. Trimming left V 0 bases short and J 1 base short, with 11 bases between. This CDR3 contains 16 residues.

The genes are TRBV5-1 and TRBJ2-1; D gene ambiguous. The sample comprised naive CD4+ T cells from PBMCs. Subset defined: CD45RA+ positively selected. The sequence was collected from a man younger than 35 in good health. Some clones in this sample may be carry-over from other donors' samples. CDR3 sequence (DNA): TGCGCCAGCAGCTTGGTAGCAGCGCTATCCTACAATGAGCAGTTCTTC. Translating it yields CASSLVAALSYNEQFF.